This T cell receptor (beta chain) was documented in a study of blood T cell repertoires in COVID-19. Study-wide context: Some COVID-19 samples were acute and others convalescent; all came from the United States, Italy and Spain. Nucleic acid was either cDNA or gDNA, and it came from T cells, B-cell-depleted T cells, or PBMCs.

Of note for this clone: At one end, the junction sequence differs from germline, possibly due to a read error.

In the study's own analysis: For nucleated cells, counts were estimated from reference gene primer amplification. TCRdb's copy holds only in-frame clones and misses some; the assay was immunoSEQ multiplex PCR. V, J and clone size were drawn from that table, and D and trimming were deduced from the DNA. The top ten hold 1.5% to 1.7% of the sample, which has 250,000 or so clones, around 84% seen once. There are 14 residues in the CDR3. CDR1 is SGHAT and CDR2 is FQNNGV in the germline V gene. Sequenced material: peripheral blood. This receptor was obtained from a woman aged 40 to 50 who had recovered from COVID-19. The V call is TRBV11-2, the J call TRBJ1-6; TRBD1 matches at 7 bases. CDR3 sequence: CASTFGTDNSPLHF. DNA of the CDR3: TGTGCCAGCACCTTCGGGACAGACAATTCGCCCCTCCACTTT.